The rows below give T cell receptor beta chains drawn from one sample of a study of T cell changes during pregnancy in multiple sclerosis. Clones were sequenced by immunoSEQ multiplex PCR, and TCRdb holds only the in-frame ones, with some missing. The table has about 25,000 clones, around 86% seen once. The sample here was CD8+ T cells from peripheral blood mononuclear cells, taken in the first trimester of pregnancy. These TCRs come from a female donor in good health, enrolled as a control in a pregnancy study. Both conserved end residues are trimmed from each CDR3.

v_call,j_call,cdr3_aa
TRBV7-9,TRBJ1-5,ASSLARGHNQPQH
TRBV11-2,TRBJ2-2,ASSLQPRGQGRNTGELF
TRBV29-1,TRBJ2-1,SVEDEGDQQF
TRBV18,TRBJ1-4,ASSPVSGEKLF
TRBV6-4,TRBJ1-2,ASSDCSPYYGYT
TRBV27,TRBJ2-5,ASSPAGGQETQY
TRBV28,TRBJ2-1,ASSNLGGGPYNEQF
TRBV28,TRBJ1-5,ASSWLQGSVDQPQH
TRBV27,TRBJ1-2,ASSSGTGAGYGYT
TRBV19,TRBJ2-1,ASRERNYNEQF